What follows are 3 T cell receptor beta chains derived from one specimen sequenced in a study of blood T cell repertoires in COVID-19. The assay was immunoSEQ multiplex PCR, and TCRdb's table has in-frame clones only and misses some. The sample records about 20,000 clones, 75% to 85% being singletons. The sample comprised peripheral blood. The origin of the receptors is an older man with acute or convalescent COVID-19.

The CDR3, as DNA: TGTGCCAGCAGCCTATATAGCTTGGGCAGGGGGGTCGATGAGCAGTTCTTC. Residues: CASSLYSLGRGVDEQFF. The chain couples TRBV14 to TRBJ2-1; TRBD1 might be the D (7 bases). Trimming stripped 4 bases from V and 8 bases from J, with 24 bases between. Germline lookup yields CDR1 SGHDN and CDR2 FVKESK. There are 17 residues in the CDR3.

The rearrangement links TRBV29-1 to TRBJ1-3, with D unclear. The germline gives CDR1 SQVTM, CDR2 ANQGSEA. The CDR3 extends over 14 amino acids. V lost 2 bases, J lost 0 bases, and 8 bases lay in between. The CDR3: CSVEIASSGNTIYF. CDR3 bases: TGCAGCGTTGAAATCGCGAGCTCTGGAAACACCATATATTTT.

The rearrangement uses TRBV28 and TRBJ1-2; D is perhaps TRBD1 (5 bases). Trimming removed 5 bases at V and 4 bases at J, with 23 bases between. Looked up from germline, CDR1 is MDHEN and CDR2 is SYDVKM. The CDR3 extends over 17 amino acids. In DNA, the CDR3 is TGTGCCAGCAGTGTCCCAACCCCTAGGGTCGGGGGCTATGGCTACACCTTC. It encodes CASSVPTPRVGGYGYTF.